This is a list of T cell receptor beta chains from one sample in a study of CD8 T cells in ankylosing spondylitis. In TCRdb, the 5' RACE reads were re-called with MiXCR into one record per CDR3 protein. The repertoire holds some 240,000 distinct CDR3 sequences, with roughly a quarter as singletons. Sequenced input: blood, either unsorted or a sorted T cell fraction (not recorded which). Receptors originate from a male donor with ankylosing spondylitis or in good health (not recorded which). CDR3s include the opening cysteine and the closing phenylalanine or tryptophan. The D gene is left open where the match is weak. The size field is filled for only some rows; it gives once, few, many or a size class.

>TRBV10-3|13|few|TRBJ2-5|NA
CAISVGDQETQYF
TGTGCCATCAGTGTGGGGGACCAAGAGACCCAGTACTTC
>TRBV29-1|15|many|TRBJ2-3|TRBD2
CSVAGGRGATDTQYF
TGCAGCGTTGCCGGGGGGCGGGGGGCCACAGATACGCAGTATTTT
>TRBV3-1|15|NA|TRBJ2-5|NA
CASSQDPEEQETQYF
TGTGCCAGCAGCCAAGATCCGGAAGAGCAAGAGACCCAGTACTTC
>TRBV27|13|many|TRBJ2-7|NA
CASSGQGSYEQYF
TGTGCCAGCAGCGGGCAGGGAAGCTACGAGCAGTACTTC
>TRBV6-1|12|NA|TRBJ1-2|NA
CASSVTFYGYTF
TGTGCCAGCAGTGTCACCTTCTATGGCTACACCTTC
>TRBV6-1|16|few|TRBJ2-1|NA
CASNRDWARSDGEQFF
TGTGCCAGCAATAGGGACTGGGCTCGAAGTGACGGTGAGCAGTTCTTC
>TRBV12-3/TRBV12-4|15|NA|TRBJ2-1|TRBD2
CASSLSSSGYNEQFF
TGTGCCAGCAGTTTATCTTCTAGCGGATACAATGAGCAGTTCTTC
>TRBV12-3/TRBV12-4|15|NA|TRBJ2-5|TRBD2
CASRGTSGFSETQYF
TGTGCCAGCAGGGGGACTAGCGGGTTCTCAGAGACCCAGTACTTC
>TRBV6-1|12|few|TRBJ2-2|NA
CASSDAGGELFF
TGTGCCAGCAGTGACGCGGGCGGGGAGCTGTTTTTT
>TRBV20-1|14|once|TRBJ1-1|NA
CSVLIPGARIEAFF
TGCAGTGTTTTAATCCCAGGGGCCCGGATTGAAGCTTTCTTT
>TRBV12-3/TRBV12-4|15|many|TRBJ2-5|TRBD2
CASSSGLAGRETQYF
TGTGCCAGCAGTTCCGGACTAGCGGGGAGAGAGACCCAGTACTTC
>TRBV20-1|16|few|TRBJ2-1|NA
CSARNSGAVSDNEQFF
TGCAGTGCTAGAAACTCCGGGGCCGTTAGCGACAATGAGCAGTTCTTC
>TRBV5-1|15|many|TRBJ2-3|NA
CASSLGSGGADTQYF
TGCGCCAGCAGCTTGGGTAGCGGAGGAGCAGATACGCAGTATTTT
>TRBV12-3/TRBV12-4|15|few|TRBJ2-5|NA
CASSPIQGIQETQYF
TGTGCCAGCAGTCCAATACAGGGAATCCAAGAGACCCAGTACTTC
>TRBV12-3/TRBV12-4|15|few|TRBJ2-7|TRBD2
CASSIAGGLSYEQYF
TGTGCCAGCAGTATAGCGGGGGGGCTCTCCTACGAGCAGTACTTC
>TRBV20-1|12|NA|TRBJ1-1|NA
CSAWRGGTEAFF
TGCAGTGCTTGGCGGGGGGGCACTGAAGCTTTCTTT
>TRBV28|15|many|TRBJ2-3|TRBD2
CASSLATSGGDTQYF
TGTGCCAGCAGTTTGGCGACTAGCGGGGGGGATACGCAGTATTTT
>TRBV20-1|15|few|TRBJ1-5|NA
CSAQPAVSANQPQHF
TGCAGTGCCCAACCAGCGGTCAGCGCCAATCAGCCCCAGCATTTT
>TRBV29-1|14|many|TRBJ2-3|NA
CSVLGGAGTDTQYF
TGCAGCGTCTTAGGCGGGGCCGGCACAGATACGCAGTATTTT
>TRBV24-1|14|many|TRBJ2-7|NA
CATSAAGQPSEQYF
TGTGCCACCAGTGCTGCCGGACAGCCGTCCGAGCAGTACTTC
>TRBV12-3/TRBV12-4|12|NA|TRBJ2-5|TRBD2
CASTPRGETQYF
TGTGCCAGCACTCCGCGGGGGGAGACCCAGTACTTC
>TRBV5-6|15|few|TRBJ2-7|NA
CASSLLGAVAYEQYF
TGTGCCAGCAGCTTGCTGGGGGCGGTTGCCTACGAGCAGTACTTC
>TRBV24-1|18|many|TRBJ2-2|NA
CATSDGVLAGGITGELFF
TGTGCCACCAGTGATGGGGTTTTGGCAGGTGGAATCACCGGGGAGCTGTTTTTT
>TRBV20-1|14|NA|TRBJ2-3|NA
CSATAPGAGNTQYF
TGCAGTGCTACCGCCCCGGGGGCGGGAAATACGCAGTATTTT
>TRBV6-5|13|few|TRBJ2-7|NA
CASSYRDAYEQYF
TGTGCCAGCAGTTACAGGGATGCCTACGAGCAGTACTTC
>TRBV27|15|NA|TRBJ2-1|TRBD1
CASSIPRDRAHEQFF
TGTGCCAGCAGCATACCCCGGGACAGGGCCCATGAGCAGTTCTTC
>TRBV10-3|15|few|TRBJ2-5|NA
CAIRSGGGVQETQYF
TGTGCCATCAGGTCAGGGGGAGGGGTCCAAGAGACCCAGTACTTC
>TRBV2|18|many|TRBJ1-4|TRBD1
CASSELTGTGTTNEKLFF
TGTGCCAGCAGTGAACTGACGGGGACAGGAACAACTAATGAAAAACTGTTTTTT
>TRBV20-1|16|many|TRBJ2-3|NA
CSARDLAELSTDTQYF
TGCAGTGCTAGAGATCTGGCAGAACTTAGCACAGATACGCAGTATTTT
>TRBV12-3/TRBV12-4|14|few|TRBJ2-7|NA
CASSHGQKSYEQYF
TGTGCCAGCAGTCACGGACAGAAGTCCTACGAGCAGTACTTC
>TRBV7-3|14|NA|TRBJ2-7|TRBD1
CASSLRDRYYEQYF
TGTGCCAGCAGCTTAAGGGACAGGTACTACGAGCAGTACTTC
>TRBV7-2|12|NA|TRBJ2-3|TRBD1
CASSLVGTGRYF
TGTGCCAGCAGCTTAGTCGGGACAGGGCGGTATTTT
>TRBV20-1|13|many|TRBJ1-5|NA
CSARVTGAQPQHF
TGCAGTGCTAGAGTCACAGGTGCCCAGCCCCAGCATTTT
>TRBV18|15|NA|TRBJ2-1|TRBD2
CASSQLAGLYNEQFF
TGTGCCAGCTCACAACTAGCGGGGCTGTACAATGAGCAGTTCTTC
>TRBV20-1|12|NA|TRBJ2-3|NA
CSASGGMDTQYF
TGCAGTGCTAGCGGGGGAATGGATACGCAGTATTTT
>TRBV4-1|15|many|TRBJ1-3|NA
CASSQGWSSGNTIYF
TGCGCCAGCAGCCAGGGATGGAGCTCTGGAAACACCATATATTTT
>TRBV20-1|14|NA|TRBJ1-2|NA
CSARPGPQWYGYTF
TGCAGTGCGAGACCGGGACCCCAGTGGTATGGCTACACCTTC
>TRBV20-1|11|NA|TRBJ2-5|TRBD1
CSATGGKTQYF
TGCAGTGCTACAGGGGGCAAGACCCAGTACTTC
>TRBV10-3|12|few|TRBJ2-2|NA
CAIRDRTGELFF
TGTGCCATCAGGGACCGTACCGGGGAGCTGTTTTTT
>TRBV12-3/TRBV12-4|16|NA|TRBJ2-1|TRBD2
CASSGGTSGGAGEQFF
TGTGCCAGCAGTGGCGGGACTAGCGGGGGGGCCGGTGAGCAGTTCTTC
>TRBV9|16|NA|TRBJ2-5|NA
CASSVRPGRLGETQYF
TGTGCCAGCAGCGTCCGGCCGGGACGCCTTGGAGAGACCCAGTACTTC
>TRBV29-1|10|many|TRBJ1-1|NA
CSGQTSEAFF
TGCAGCGGGCAGACGTCTGAAGCTTTCTTT
>TRBV10-3|13|few|TRBJ2-1|TRBD2
CAIRLAEDNEQFF
TGTGCCATCAGACTAGCGGAGGACAATGAGCAGTTCTTC
>TRBV20-1|14|many|TRBJ1-5|NA
CSARERGKNQPQHF
TGCAGTGCTAGAGAAAGAGGGAAGAATCAGCCCCAGCATTTT
>TRBV12-3/TRBV12-4|12|NA|TRBJ2-2|NA
CASSLKGGELFF
TGTGCCAGCAGTTTAAAAGGCGGGGAGCTGTTTTTT
>TRBV20-1|16|many|TRBJ2-1|NA
CSAQRGWRPAINEQFF
TGCAGTGCTCAGAGGGGGTGGCGCCCCGCCATCAATGAGCAGTTCTTC
>TRBV28|15|NA|TRBJ2-1|TRBD1
CASTGQAYSYNEQFF
TGTGCCAGTACCGGACAGGCCTACTCCTACAATGAGCAGTTCTTC
>TRBV5-1|14|many|TRBJ2-2|NA
CASKGQTNTGELFF
TGCGCCAGCAAAGGGCAGACGAACACCGGGGAGCTGTTTTTT
>TRBV7-2|14|many|TRBJ2-3|NA
CASKRRGPLDTQYF
TGTGCCAGCAAGAGGAGGGGTCCGTTAGATACGCAGTATTTT
>TRBV20-1|15|few|TRBJ1-2|TRBD1
CSARPITGGFYGYTF
TGCAGTGCTAGACCGATTACAGGGGGCTTTTATGGCTACACCTTC
>TRBV6-5|14|few|TRBJ1-1|NA
CASSYSIMNTEAFF
TGTGCCAGCAGCTACAGCATCATGAACACTGAAGCTTTCTTT
>TRBV29-1|15|NA|TRBJ1-1|NA
CSVVSLQGRNTEAFF
TGCAGCGTTGTTAGCCTCCAGGGCAGGAACACTGAAGCTTTCTTT
>TRBV5-6|14|few|TRBJ2-7|NA
CASSLFSGDLVEYF
TGTGCCAGCAGCTTGTTTTCCGGTGACTTGGTGGAGTACTTC
>TRBV20-1|13|many|TRBJ2-3|NA
CSASLIGPDTQYF
TGCAGTGCCAGCCTTATAGGTCCAGATACGCAGTATTTT